Listed here is a single T cell receptor (beta chain). The antigen it binds to is not known. Per-base qualities were not stored, and no clone one base away is much larger. CDR3 length: 15 amino acids, cysteine to phenylalanine. The read is trimmed to its CDR3 DNA, 45 bases read in frame from base 1. CDR1 LGHNA and CDR2 YSLEER were looked up in the germline V gene. Ends trimmed: V by 3 bases, J by 5 bases; bases unmatched to a gene: 8. This record comes from a study of T cell responses to AZD1222 COVID-19 vaccine (dated by TCRdb to the early 2020s). Background on the whole study: A total of over 230 trial participants underwent TCR sequencing, of whom 207 had received two doses of AZD1222 and about 25 had received two doses of the MenACWY control vaccine. Enrollment into the trials was organized by age into subgroups of 18-55, 56-69 and 70-plus years, and those subgroups contained roughly 160, 29 and 62 TCR-sequenced participants, respectively. Findings and caveats that apply to the study as a whole: No day 14 peak-response samples were available, so repertoires were characterized only after the peak T cell response. After two AZD1222 doses, spike-specific TCR breadth and depth were significantly higher than at day 0 and than in MenACWY recipients. Nearly half of unique spike-specific TCRs reportedly recognized epitopes outside regions mutated in the B.1.351 and B.1.1.7 variants. Participants were mostly white British and included more females than males, and it was suggested by the authors that clonal diversity may have been underestimated. In the small 56-69-year group, the increase in depth fell short of significance, most likely because of low power. Conclusions about previously exposed vaccinees are limited, since just 5 or 6 AZD1222 recipients were seropositive for SARS-CoV-2 at baseline. CD4 TCRs associated with the vaccine covered the entire spike protein, and the dominant responses were in regions 160-218 and 743-854.

The CDR3 regions of human TCRbeta chains were analyzed by immunosequencing. The authors' pipeline ran thus. Repertoire TCRs were checked for matches against a reference library of SARS-CoV-2-specific TCRs that had been generated using the MIRA antigen-specificity platform. Breadth meant the fraction of unique TCRs that were SARS-CoV-2-associated, whereas depth meant the fraction of total T cells that were SARS-CoV-2-associated. Using the MIRA data, each spike-specific TCR was assigned both to the spike region to which the TCR was reactive and to a CD4 or CD8 class. Log10-transformed breadth and depth values were compared by one-way ANOVA with Sidak's multiple comparisons tests. TCRdb re-hosts the immuneACCESS table, in-frame sequences only. Its copies lack some clones; in the studies checked, an unresolved V gene accounts for under half of them, and the cause for the rest is not known. V, J and clone size are taken as reported in that table, and D and trimming were inferred from the DNA itself. Present in this sample are 100,000 to 150,000 clones, roughly 85% of which were seen just once. In total, the top ten clones hold almost 4.5% of the sample.

The time point tag for this specimen amounts to: about 28 days (+/-7) after the second vaccine dose. AZD1222 recipients given second doses at about 4 weeks or at about 12 weeks were pooled, since spike-specific TCR depth and breadth were not found to differ between the two schedules. Samples from vaccinated people were obtained from the UK trials COV001 and COV002, which included a single-blind randomized controlled phase 2/3 trial of AZD1222 (ChAdOx1 nCoV-19) in healthy adults. For TCRbeta chain sequencing, PBMC samples from trial participants were taken at day 0 and at day 28 after the second dose.

Recombination linked TRBV4-3 to TRBJ1-1; TRBD1 matches 8 bases in the middle. The sequence was obtained from an adult who received the AZD1222 COVID-19 vaccine. Sequenced here: peripheral blood, sampled 28 days after the second AZD1222 dose. The DNA sequence is as follows: TGCGCCAGCAGCCAGGCTTGGACAGGGAGGACTGAAGCTTTCTTT. This is translated as CASSQAWTGRTEAFF.